These 20 T cell receptor beta chains were sequenced from one sample in a study of vaccination effects on CD4 cells after COVID-19. Upon completion of approximately ten days in culture, CD4+ T cells were isolated. Some clones are missing from TCRdb's copy, which holds only in-frame ones; the method was immunoSEQ multiplex PCR. The sample gives approximately 40,000 clones, 82% of which show up once; roughly 3% is in the top ten. These receptors' antigens are unknown. The sequencing used CD4+ T cells from PBMCs cultured without peptide, collected before COVID-19 vaccination. These receptor sequences come from a human donor who received a COVID-19 vaccine.

The chain carries TRBV30 and TRBJ1-6, with a weak D call TRBD1 (6 bases). CDR3 length equals 13 residues. The ends were cut back, 7 bases at V and 5 bases at J, with 12 bases in the middle. Germline CDR1 and CDR2: GTSNPN and SVGIG (reference sequence). The chain's CDR3 is CASSGQHNSPLHF. The CDR3 DNA sequence: TGTGCCTCATCCGGACAGCATAATTCACCCCTCCACTTT.

CDR3 loop: CATADTPNQPQHF. The CDR3 region has the DNA TGTGCCACCGCGGACACCCCAAATCAGCCCCAGCATTTT. The genes are TRBV7-2 and TRBJ1-5, with D maybe TRBD1 (5 bases). Trimming removed 10 bases from V and 4 bases from J, with 14 bases in between. The CDR3 totals 13 residues. CDR1 and CDR2 (germline): SGHTA, FQGNSA.

This chain connects TRBV19 to TRBJ2-3; 8 positions match TRBD1. The CDR3 has 17 residues. Germline-derived CDR1 and CDR2 are LNHDA and SQIVND (reference sequence). Losses at the gene ends were 4 bases for V and 0 bases for J; bases not matched to a gene: 9. CDR3 DNA sequence: TGTGCCAGTAGTACGCTCCCACAGGGGGTTAGCACAGATACGCAGTATTTT. As protein: CASSTLPQGVSTDTQYF.

This clone is a singleton in its sample. In DNA form, the CDR3 reads TGTGCCAGCAGTTCCACTAGCGGGGCCACAGATACGCAGTATTTT. Its protein product is CASSSTSGATDTQYF. The rearrangement uses TRBV6-5 and TRBJ2-3; 10 bases match TRBD2. Germline values: CDR1 MNHEY, CDR2 SVGAGI. J was trimmed by 2 bases and V by 4 bases; bases with no gene match: 3. This CDR3 has 15 amino acids.

The chain carries TRBV6-4 and TRBJ1-6; D is perhaps TRBD1 (5 bases). CDR3 length: 13 residues. The V end was cut by 3 bases, the J end by 7 bases, with 7 bases between. Germline V lookup: CDR1 MRHNA, CDR2 SNTAGT. CDR3 in amino acids: CASSDDRNSPLHF. CDR3 nucleotides: TGTGCCAGCAGTGATGACAGAAATTCACCCCTCCACTTT.

The gene calls are TRBV28 and TRBJ1-1, with D maybe TRBD1 (6 bases). The germline V gene encodes CDR1 MDHEN and CDR2 SYDVKM. Trimming shortened V by 2 bases and J by 8 bases, and 9 bases separated the two germline ends. This CDR3 region has 12 residues. CDR3 residues: CASSLKQGEAFF. Written as DNA, the CDR3 is TGTGCCAGCAGTTTAAAACAGGGCGAAGCTTTCTTT.

The rearrangement joins TRBV28 to TRBJ2-3; D not resolved. The CDR3 loop spans 11 amino acids. V dropped 8 bases and J dropped 8 bases, with 11 bases sitting between them. Germline CDR1 reads MDHEN; CDR2 reads SYDVKM. The CDR3 sequence is CASGYAVTQYF. CDR3 DNA: TGTGCCAGCGGATATGCTGTTACGCAGTATTTT.

This clone was counted only a few times. The V gene is TRBV28, the J gene TRBJ1-3; D call uncertain. Germline V gene lookup returns CDR1 MDHEN and CDR2 SYDVKM. CDR3 length equals 13 residues. V was cut by 7 bases and J by 1 base, with 8 bases left in between. The CDR3 region has the DNA TGTGCCAGCAAACGGGGATCTGGAAACACCATATATTTT. This gives the protein CASKRGSGNTIYF.

J is TRBJ1-4 and V is TRBV15; D perhaps matches TRBD1 (5 bases). Germline assignment: CDR1 LNHNV and CDR2 YYDKDF (reference sequence). This CDR3 region has 14 residues. V was trimmed by 5 bases and J by 8 bases, leaving 15 bases between them. The CDR3 is CATSGSDGTEKLFF. The DNA for the CDR3 is TGTGCCACCAGCGGGTCGGACGGGACCGAAAAACTGTTTTTT.

The chain employs TRBV28 and TRBJ1-2; 7 bases are shared with TRBD1. The J segment lost 6 bases and the V segment lost 5 bases, leaving 6 bases of the junction unmatched. The CDR3 length is 13 residues. Germline V CDR1 and CDR2: MDHEN, SYDVKM. The CDR3 region has the DNA TGTGCCAGCAGTCTGGACAGGTCCCATGGCTACACCTTC. Residues: CASSLDRSHGYTF.

This chain links TRBV24-1 with TRBJ2-1; 11 positions match TRBD2. The trim removed 3 bases at V and 6 bases at J, leaving 3 bases unmatched. The CDR3 totals 15 residues. The germline V gene has CDR1 KGHDR and CDR2 SFDVKD. The CDR3 loop reads CATSDPGTSGNEQFF. The DNA for the CDR3 is TGTGCCACCAGTGATCCCGGGACTAGCGGCAATGAGCAGTTCTTC.

The rearrangement joins TRBV10-3 to TRBJ2-5, with TRBD2 matching 8 bases. Germline CDR1 ENHRY, CDR2 SYGVKD. The CDR3 extends over 15 amino acids. The J segment lost 1 base and the V segment lost 3 bases, leaving 4 bases of the junction unmatched. CDR3 sequence (DNA): TGTGCCATCAGTGATTTGGCGGGGGGCCAAGAGACCCAGTACTTC. Its protein product is CAISDLAGGQETQYF.

V is TRBV7-2 and J is TRBJ1-2; D is undetermined. With 8 bases removed from V and 8 bases from J, the gap between germline ends came to 24 bases. CDR3 length: 15 residues. From germline, CDR1 is SGHTA and CDR2 FQGNSA. The CDR3 here is CASAPAPDLERGYTF. The CDR3 coding sequence is TGTGCCAGCGCCCCTGCCCCGGACCTGGAGAGGGGCTACACCTTC.

This chain connects TRBV6-2 or TRBV6-3 to TRBJ2-5; no clear D. The germline CDR1 and CDR2 sequences are MNHEY and SVGEGT. V lost 2 bases, J lost 2 bases, and 6 bases lay in between. This CDR3 has 13 amino acids. The CDR3 coding sequence is TGTGCCAGCAGTTACGTCAGACAAGAGACCCAGTACTTC. It encodes CASSYVRQETQYF.

The gene calls are TRBV18 and TRBJ2-1; 8 bases match TRBD1. The CDR3 consists of 14 residues. V was clipped by 3 bases and J by 9 bases; unmatched bases: 7. Germline CDR1 KGHSH, CDR2 LQKENI. CDR3 residues: CASSPGQGAGEQFF. In DNA form, the CDR3 reads TGTGCCAGCTCACCCGGGCAGGGGGCAGGTGAGCAGTTCTTC. The full variable domain, rest sourced from reference TRBV18 and TRBJ2-1, is NAGVMQNPRHLVRRRGQEARLRCSPMKGHSHVYWYRQLPEEGLKFMVYLQKENIIDESGMPKERFSAEFPKEGPSILRIQQVVRGDSAAYFCASSPGQGAGEQFFGPGTRLTVL.

The chain combines TRBV18 with TRBJ1-6, with D perhaps matching TRBD1 (5 bases). Germline CDR1 KGHSH, CDR2 LQKENI. The V gene lost 3 bases and the J gene lost 7 bases, with 16 bases spanning the gap. This CDR3 spans 16 amino acids. The CDR3 DNA follows: TGTGCCAGCTCACCGACGGGACCAGTGAAGAATTCACCCCTCCACTTT. Translation gives CASSPTGPVKNSPLHF.

V usage is TRBV3-1 (or the pseudogene TRBV3-2) and J usage is TRBJ1-4; 9 positions agree with TRBD1. The CDR3 has 17 amino acids. Trimming at V came to 3 bases and at J to 7 bases, leaving 12 bases not matched to a gene. Germline V gene data show CDR1 as LGHDT and CDR2 as YNNKEL (reference sequence). CDR3 protein: CASSHTGGGSSGEKLFF. The CDR3 coding sequence is TGTGCCAGCAGCCACACAGGGGGCGGCTCTAGTGGTGAAAAACTGTTTTTT.

The CDR3 DNA sequence: TGTGCCTGGAGTAAGGCAGGGCTTAGCAATCAGCCCCAGCATTTT. Amino acid sequence: CAWSKAGLSNQPQHF. The chain carries TRBV30 and TRBJ1-5, with D maybe TRBD1 (5 bases). The V gene's germline CDR1 is GTSNPN and CDR2 SVGIG (reference sequence). CDR3 length: 15 residues. Trimming left V 2 bases short and J 0 bases short, with 11 bases between.

This rearrangement joins TRBV7-2 to TRBJ2-2, with D perhaps being TRBD1 or TRBD2 (6 bases each). The CDR3 is made up of 16 amino acids. Germline V lookup: CDR1 SGHTA, CDR2 FQGNSA. Trimming shortened V by 2 bases and J by 5 bases, and 15 bases separated the two germline ends. The CDR3 spells CASSLFGGPTTGELFF. The CDR3 DNA reads TGTGCCAGCAGCTTATTTGGGGGGCCGACGACCGGGGAGCTGTTTTTT.

The chain carries TRBV2 and TRBJ1-2; no definite D call. The CDR3 length is 15 residues. Per the germline V gene, CDR1 is SNHLY and CDR2 is FYNNEI. V was shortened by 4 bases and J by 4 bases, with 16 bases between the two germline ends. In nucleotides, the CDR3 is TGTGCCAGCAGTGGTGTCCAGGCAAGACTCTATGGCTACACCTTC. It yields the protein CASSGVQARLYGYTF.